This entry is about one T cell receptor (beta chain). A much larger clone differs from this one at a single base, so this may be a read error. Lacking the conserved final phenylalanine or tryptophan, this CDR3 likely reflects a read error. The V and J ends lost 5 bases and 6 bases respectively, with 7 bases between them. This CDR3 has 11 residues. There were TCR beta CDR3 regions amplified from RNA transcripts. HTBI primers were used for first-round RT-PCR of the TCR CDR3. MiXCR, applied by TCRdb to the multiplex PCR reads, yields one record per CDR3 protein. The table lists hundreds of thousands of distinct CDR3 sequences, over 35% of them singletons, with about 9% in the top ten. The data stem from a study of T cells in Graves' hyperthyroidism and ophthalmopathy.

The chain is built from TRBV12-3 or TRBV12-4 and TRBJ2-5; D is unclear. The specimen was blood. This clonotype originated in a man younger than 35 with Graves' hyperthyroidism. This CDR3 is CASSPKQTQYL. The DNA of the CDR3 is TGTGCCAGCAGTCCTAAACAGACCCAGTACCTC.